This T cell receptor beta chain was recorded in a study of blood T cell repertoires in COVID-19. Study information: From the United States, Italy and Spain came samples of acute and convalescent COVID-19. T cells, B-cell-depleted T cells, or PBMCs provided the cDNA or gDNA that served as material.

The CDR3 runs to 13 residues. Germline CDR1 is MDHEN and CDR2 is SYDVKM. Turning to this clone: The germline gene is not matched at one end of the junction; a read error may be the cause.

Authors' data handling: Amplification of reference gene primers was used by the study to estimate nucleated cell counts. Method: immunoSEQ multiplex PCR; TCRdb's copy keeps in-frame clones and lacks some. Clone size and the V and J calls come from that table; the DNA yielded D and trimming. Of under 60,000 clones listed, over 80% are singletons. The chain joins TRBV28 to TRBJ2-1, with TRBD1 matching 9 bases. This receptor was obtained from a man between 65 and 80 years old with acute or convalescent COVID-19. Material for sequencing was peripheral blood. CDR3: CGVRTGDYNEQFF. Written as DNA, the CDR3 is TGCGGGGTCCGGACAGGGGACTACAATGAGCAGTTCTTC.